This TCR beta chain was identified during a study of T cells in Graves' hyperthyroidism and ophthalmopathy. This clonotype was observed many times. Uncontrolled infection, other autoimmune disease, pregnancy or lactation disqualified patients from enrolment. Diagnosing involved the use of clinical symptoms, serum thyroxine and TRAb, thyroid ultrasound and orbital computed tomography. The CDR3 regions of TCR beta were amplified from RNA transcripts. The HTBI primer set served for first-round RT-PCR of the TCR CDR3. MiXCR, run by TCRdb on the multiplex PCR reads, gives a single entry per CDR3 protein. The repertoire has fewer than 400,000 distinct CDR3 sequences, roughly 25% of them found once; the top ten carry over 70%. The CDR3 loop spans 15 amino acids. From germline, CDR1 is SNHLY and CDR2 FYNNEI. Trimming removed 0 bases at V and 8 bases at J, with 14 bases between.

The source of this sequence is a man aged 50 to 59 with Graves' hyperthyroidism. Sequencing was carried out using blood. The V and J genes are TRBV2 and TRBJ2-1; D possibly uses TRBD1 or TRBD2 (5 bases each). In nucleotides, the CDR3 is TGTGCCAGCAGTGAAGCTGGCCTACGGGGCTATGAGCAGTTCTTC. It specifies CASSEAGLRGYEQFF.